What follows are 8 T cell receptor beta chains derived from one specimen sequenced in a study of cytomegalovirus exposure and HLA in healthy donors (dated by TCRdb to the late 2010s). The method was the immunoSEQ multiplex PCR assay. For the multiplex PCR, a mixture combining 60 forward primers for TCR Vbeta segments and 13 reverse primers for TCR Jbeta segments was used. TCRdb carries this immuneACCESS record with in-frame sequences only. Its versions omit some clonotypes, under half of them owing to an unresolved V gene in the studies checked, with the rest unexplained. The sample yields under 150,000 clones; over 60% were counted once. The ten most abundant clones make up about 3.4% of the sample. Sequences were obtained from PBMCs. The receptors derive from a man aged 30-40 years in good health and CMV-seronegative.

This clone was observed once. The CDR3 protein is CASSYSIEAETGGAFF. The CDR3 DNA reads TGTGCCAGCAGTTACTCGATAGAGGCCGAGACAGGGGGAGCTTTCTTT. The J gene is TRBJ1-1, the V gene TRBV6-5; the match to TRBD1 covers 9 bases. The length of the CDR3 is 16 residues. V shed 0 bases, J shed 10 bases, and the junction held 12 bases outside the gene matches. Germline values: CDR1 MNHEY, CDR2 SVGAGI.

This chain connects TRBV11-2 to TRBJ1-5; the D is unclear. Germline loops: CDR1 SGHAT, CDR2 FQNNGV. This CDR3 is built from 14 residues. The V end was cut by 5 bases, the J end by 0 bases, with 8 bases between. The CDR3 loop reads CASSPPNSNQPQHF. CDR3 nucleotides: TGTGCCAGCAGCCCCCCAAATAGCAATCAGCCCCAGCATTTT.

V is TRBV5-1 and J is TRBJ2-3; 9 positions match TRBD1. The CDR3 is made up of 15 amino acids. J was trimmed by 5 bases and V by 4 bases; bases with no gene match: 8. Germline assignment: CDR1 SGHRS and CDR2 YFSETQ. For the CDR3, the DNA is TGCGCCAGCAGCCCCGTGACAGGGGGATTAGATACGCAGTATTTT. This codes for CASSPVTGGLDTQYF.

The chain combines TRBV7-7 with TRBJ2-5; 8 bases line up with TRBD2. Germline V CDR1 and CDR2: SSHAT, FNYEAQ (reference sequence). The length of the CDR3 is 12 residues. The CDR3 protein is CAAGARGETQYF. CDR3 nucleotides: TGTGCAGCGGGGGCCAGAGGAGAGACCCAGTACTTC.

V and J are TRBV28 and TRBJ1-1; a possible D gene is TRBD1 (5 bases). Germline V gives CDR1 MDHEN, CDR2 SYDVKM. This CDR3 has 17 residues. V shed 5 bases and J shed 0 bases, with 19 bases lying between them. The CDR3 DNA is TGTGCCAGCAGTCGCTCTCGGGGGGGTACTATGAACACTGAAGCTTTCTTT. Encoded protein: CASSRSRGGTMNTEAFF. Looking up the rest from reference TRBV28 and TRBJ1-1 gives the full variable domain: DVKVTQSSRYLVKRTGEKVFLECVQDMDHENMFWYRQDPGLGLRLIYFSYDVKMKEKGDIPEGYSVSREKKERFSLILESASTNQTSMYLCASSRSRGGTMNTEAFFGQGTRLTVV.

The V and J genes are TRBV4-2 and TRBJ2-2, with TRBD2 identical over 11 bases. After removal of 0 bases from V and 4 bases from J, the junction contained 4 bases not matched to a gene. The germline CDR1 and CDR2 sequences are LGHNA and YNFKEQ. The length of the CDR3 is 17 residues. CDR3 amino acids: CASSQETSGGFTGELFF. CDR3 in DNA: TGTGCCAGCAGCCAAGAAACTAGCGGGGGATTCACCGGGGAGCTGTTTTTT.

The V and J genes are TRBV7-9 and TRBJ2-7; 7 nucleotides match TRBD1. The CDR3 is 12 amino acids. Unmatched junction bases numbered 1, after V lost 3 bases and J lost 5 bases. Germline V CDR1 and CDR2: SEHNR, FQNEAQ (reference sequence). The CDR3, as DNA: TGTGCCAGCAGCTTGACAGGGAACGAGCAGTACTTC. Translation: CASSLTGNEQYF.

This chain links TRBV20-1 with TRBJ2-1; tentatively, D is TRBD1 (5 bases). The CDR3 consists of 11 residues. Trimming removed 2 bases from V and 6 bases from J, with 5 bases in between. Germline V lookup: CDR1 DFQATT, CDR2 SNEGSKA (reference sequence). The chain's CDR3 is CSARRGNEQFF. The CDR3 DNA follows: TGCAGTGCTAGAAGGGGCAATGAGCAGTTCTTC.